Listed here are 17 T cell receptor beta chains from one sample, sequenced in a study of T cells after yellow fever vaccination. TCRdb independently ran MiXCR on the 5' RACE reads; one entry per CDR3 protein. The profile shows over 150,000 distinct CDR3 sequences, 5.5% to 7.5% of them singletons. Material: CD4+ T cells sorted from PBMCs, obtained on the day of the first yellow fever vaccination. The receptors come from a man between 18 and 35 years old who received the YFV17D yellow fever vaccine.

This clonotype was counted only a few times. The chain recombines TRBV7-9 with TRBJ1-2; the D is unclear. V was pared by 4 bases and J by 13 bases, with 13 bases between. The CDR3 covers 11 residues. Germline lookup yields CDR1 SEHNR and CDR2 FQNEAQ (reference sequence). CDR3 residues: CASSSGGDCTF. The CDR3 coding sequence is TGTGCCAGCAGCTCCGGTGGAGACTGCACCTTC.

The chain links TRBV5-1 to TRBJ2-6; no clear D. V lost 3 bases to trimming and J lost 1 base, with 5 bases between them. CDR3 length: 14 residues. Germline V gene data show CDR1 as SGHRS and CDR2 as YFSETQ. The CDR3 nucleotides read TGCGCCAGCAGCTCTCATTCTGGGGCCAACGTCCTGACTTTC. It codes for CASSSHSGANVLTF.

As regards this clonotype: Germline is not matched at one junction end, which may reflect a read error. This chain joins TRBV5-1 and TRBJ1-1, with unresolved D. The V gene's germline CDR1 is SGHRS and CDR2 YFSETQ. The CDR3 is 15 amino acids. This CDR3 is CSSSLGPAGNTEAFF. The DNA of the CDR3 is TGCTCCAGCAGCCTGGGTCCTGCAGGGAACACTGAAGCTTTCTTT.

This clonotype was seen ten or more times. CDR3 DNA: TGTGCCAGCAGCCCGACTGACAACTACGAGCAGTACTTC. As protein: CASSPTDNYEQYF. The V call is TRBV6-2 or TRBV6-3, the J call TRBJ2-7, with D unresolved. There are 13 residues in the CDR3. V shed 6 bases and J shed 3 bases, with 12 bases lying between them. Germline V gene lookup returns CDR1 MNHEY and CDR2 SVGEGT.

This clonotype was counted a few times. The CDR3: CASWPGTGFLLLGTQYF. The CDR3 DNA follows: TGTGCCAGCTGGCCCGGGACAGGGTTCCTGCTTCTAGGTACGCAGTATTTT. The genes are TRBV6-1 and TRBJ2-3; 9 bases are shared with TRBD1. This CDR3 region has 17 residues. Trimming cost V 8 bases and J 8 bases; bases outside gene matches: 20. Germline-derived CDR1 and CDR2 are MNHNS and SASEGT.

In its sample, this clonotype was seen a few times. The rearrangement links TRBV27 to TRBJ2-7; a weak D match, TRBD2 (5 bases). Germline-derived CDR1 and CDR2 are MNHEY and SMNVEV (reference sequence). V was clipped by 4 bases and J by 4 bases, with 14 bases between them. There are 14 residues in the CDR3. This chain's CDR3 is CASSSLTGVYEQYV. As DNA, the CDR3 is TGTGCCAGCAGTTCACTTACCGGGGTTTACGAGCAGTACGTC.

V and J are TRBV10-3 and TRBJ1-1; D unresolved. Trimming removed 7 bases from V and 5 bases from J, with 11 bases in between. The CDR3 consists of 12 residues. CDR1 is ENHRY, CDR2 SYGVKD, per germline. In nucleotides, the CDR3 is TGTGCCATCACCGGCCTGGTAACTGAAGCTTTCTTT. Translating it yields CAITGLVTEAFF.

This clonotype was recorded many times. The chain couples TRBV5-1 to TRBJ1-1; 7 positions agree with TRBD1. Germline V gene data show CDR1 as SGHRS and CDR2 as YFSETQ. V was pared by 0 bases and J by 5 bases, with 7 bases of the junction left unmatched. The length of the CDR3 is 15 residues. CDR3 nucleotides: TGCGCCAGCAGCTTGGCCGGAGACAGGGCGACTGAAGCTTTCTTT. Amino acid sequence: CASSLAGDRATEAFF.

This clonotype was seen many times. This chain uses TRBV19 with TRBJ2-7; 7 bases are a match to TRBD1. The CDR3 is 15 residues long. Unmatched junction bases numbered 4, after V lost 1 base and J lost 1 base. Germline loops: CDR1 LNHDA, CDR2 SQIVND (reference sequence). The CDR3 here is CASSIVGGQSYEQYF. CDR3 nucleotide sequence: TGTGCCAGTAGTATAGTTGGGGGACAGTCCTACGAGCAGTACTTC.

The genes are TRBV20-1 and TRBJ1-4; no definite D call. This CDR3 spans 15 amino acids. CDR1 DFQATT and CDR2 SNEGSKA come from the germline V gene (reference sequence). V dropped 0 bases and J dropped 8 bases, with 16 bases sitting between them. CDR3: CSARDDRRGVEKLFF. Written as DNA, the CDR3 is TGCAGTGCTAGAGATGACCGTCGGGGAGTAGAAAAACTGTTTTTT.

This clonotype has at least ten counts. The rearrangement links TRBV6-6 to TRBJ2-1; no reliable D call. Germline loops: CDR1 MNHNY, CDR2 SVGAGI (reference sequence). Trimming pared 6 bases from V and 8 bases from J, leaving 8 bases between. The CDR3 covers 11 residues. Here the CDR3 reads CASSSKDEQFF. CDR3 DNA: TGTGCCAGCAGCTCCAAAGATGAGCAGTTCTTC.

This clonotype was seen many times. The chain uses TRBV3-1 and TRBJ2-7, with TRBD2 identical over 8 bases. This CDR3 contains 15 residues. Germline V gives CDR1 LGHDT, CDR2 YNNKEL (reference sequence). With 4 bases clipped from V and 0 bases from J, the junction kept 5 bases outside the gene matches. CDR3 DNA sequence: TGTGCCAGCAGCCTTGGACTAGCCACCTCCTACGAGCAGTACTTC. This sequence encodes CASSLGLATSYEQYF.

The rearrangement links TRBV24-1 to TRBJ1-4; TRBD1 is a possible D gene (5 bases). The CDR3 contains 13 residues. Trimming cost V 10 bases and J 13 bases, with 21 bases left between them. Germline V CDR1 and CDR2: KGHDR, SFDVKD. The CDR3 coding sequence is TGTGCCACTTCGATCCCCCCCGGGACCAGACTGTTTTTT. Protein product: CATSIPPGTRLFF.

This clonotype appeared a few times. V is TRBV7-2 and J is TRBJ1-2, with 7 bases fitting TRBD1. The germline V gene encodes CDR1 SGHTA and CDR2 FQGNSA. After removal of 3 bases from V and 7 bases from J, the junction contained 5 bases not matched to a gene. This CDR3 region has 13 residues. CDR3 loop: CASSFRQGGGYTF. As DNA, the CDR3 is TGTGCCAGCAGCTTTAGACAGGGTGGTGGCTACACCTTC.

This clonotype has at least ten counts. This chain uses TRBV7-2 with TRBJ2-7; TRBD2 might be the D (5 bases). Trimming pared 0 bases from V and 0 bases from J, leaving 6 bases between. The CDR3 length is 14 residues. Germline CDR1 SGHTA, CDR2 FQGNSA. The CDR3 region is CASSLAGSSYEQYF. The CDR3 coding sequence is TGTGCCAGCAGCTTAGCAGGGAGCTCCTACGAGCAGTACTTC.

The chain links TRBV7-3 to TRBJ2-3; 9 bases line up with TRBD2. CDR3 length equals 14 residues. Germline-derived CDR1 and CDR2 are SGHTA and FQGTGA. Unmatched junction bases numbered 6, after V lost 6 bases and J lost 5 bases. The CDR3 loop reads CASRSGLAGDTQYF. The CDR3 DNA follows: TGTGCCAGCAGATCGGGACTAGCTGGAGATACGCAGTATTTT.

The rearrangement uses TRBV14 and TRBJ1-4; maybe TRBD1 (5 bases). The CDR3 is 13 residues long. Trimming left V 4 bases short and J 8 bases short, with 11 bases between. From germline, CDR1 is SGHDN and CDR2 FVKESK. For the CDR3, the DNA is TGTGCCAGCAGCCGGGACCCGCGAGAAAAACTGTTTTTT. It yields the protein CASSRDPREKLFF.